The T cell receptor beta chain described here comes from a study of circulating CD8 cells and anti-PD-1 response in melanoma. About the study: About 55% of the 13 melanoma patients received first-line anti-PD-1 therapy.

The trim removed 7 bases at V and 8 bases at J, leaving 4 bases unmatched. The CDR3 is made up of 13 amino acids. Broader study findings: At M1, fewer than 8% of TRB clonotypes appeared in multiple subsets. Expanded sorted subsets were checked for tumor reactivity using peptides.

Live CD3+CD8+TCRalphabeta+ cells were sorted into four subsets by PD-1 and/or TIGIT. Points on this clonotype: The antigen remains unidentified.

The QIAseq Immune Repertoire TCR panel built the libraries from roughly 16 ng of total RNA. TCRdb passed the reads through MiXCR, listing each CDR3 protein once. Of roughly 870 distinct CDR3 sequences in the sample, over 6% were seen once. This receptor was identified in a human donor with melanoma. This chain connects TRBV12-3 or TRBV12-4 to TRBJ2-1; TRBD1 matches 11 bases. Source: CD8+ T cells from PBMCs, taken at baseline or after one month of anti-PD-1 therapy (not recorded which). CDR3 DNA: TGTGCCAGCAAGGGGACAGGGGGGGATGAGCAGTTCTTC. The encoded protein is CASKGTGGDEQFF.